These T cell receptor beta chains were read from a single sample in a study of CXCR3-negative and CXCR3-positive naive CD8 T cells. From its re-call of the 5' RACE reads, TCRdb lists each CDR3 protein once, without DNA. The clone table shows about 43,000 distinct CDR3 sequences, with the ten largest holding over 12%. Sample: memory CD8+ T cells from blood. The receptors shown here come from a human donor in good health. Some clones in this sample may be carry-over from other donors' samples. The CDR3 runs from the conserved cysteine through the conserved F or W. Fields, in order: clone size, V gene, J gene, CDR3 protein. Size tells how often a clone was seen (once, few, many) or the class of an expanded clone, and some rows leave it out.

>.|TRBV11-1|TRBJ2-7
CASSPGTGANEQYF
>.|TRBV7-9|TRBJ1-5
CASSFIGQGRQPQHF
>.|TRBV4-2|TRBJ2-2
CASSQESTNTGELFF
>.|TRBV7-6|TRBJ2-7
CASSFNRGATYEQYF
>.|TRBV5-8|TRBJ1-5
CASSLGTGYPQPQYF
>.|TRBV4-1|TRBJ2-7
CASSQDLRVWSYEQYF
>.|TRBV20-1|TRBJ2-3
CSARELAASTDTQYF
>medium-sized|TRBV14|TRBJ2-7
CASSPQSRGTYEQYF
>.|TRBV7-3|TRBJ2-1
CASSFGGGNEQFF
>.|TRBV29-1|TRBJ2-1
CSVYGGSYEQFF
>.|TRBV6-2/TRBV6-3|TRBJ2-5
CASSYSSGGNQETQYF
>.|TRBV7-3|TRBJ2-7
CASSQLDGPYEQYF
>.|TRBV2|TRBJ2-1
CASSPDNEQFF